These 20 T cell receptor beta chains were all obtained from the same sample, sequenced in a study of CD8+ T cells in alopecia areata. The sequencing template was cDNA reverse transcribed from extracted RNA. Sequencing was performed with immunoSEQ multiplex PCR; in TCRdb, only in-frame clones are kept and a portion is missing. In total the sample includes about 270,000 clones, none of them seen once. A sort of pooled cutaneous lymph node cells used CD4, CD8alpha, NKG2D, NKG2ACE and other stains. The sequenced sample was CD4+ T cells sorted from a lymph node. Source of these receptors: a C3H/HeJ mouse with alopecia areata. This strain has MHC haplotype H2-k.

A word on this clone: Mouse germline and gene names are used. The read terminates 4 residues before the CDR3 end, so the remaining end is supplied by the germline J gene. J is TRBJ2-7 and V is TRBV19; D is perhaps TRBD1 (6 bases). CDR1 FNHDT and CDR2 SITEND come from the germline V gene (reference sequence). The CDR3 is 14 amino acids. V shed 5 bases and J shed 0 bases, with 12 bases lying between them. The part of the CDR3 DNA that was read is TGTGCCAGCAGCAGACAGGAGAGCTCCTAT. As protein: CASSRQESSY. The whole CDR3 sequence reads CASSRQESSYEQYF.

A remark on this clone: The gene names here belong to mouse. Sequencing ends 4 residues short of the CDR3 end; the germline J gene provides the rest. The J gene is TRBJ2-2, the V gene TRBV19; 9 nucleotides agree with TRBD2. Germline assignment: CDR1 FNHDT and CDR2 SITEND (reference sequence). Germline trimming cut 4 bases from V and 1 base from J; bases unmatched to any gene: 5. This CDR3 is built from 16 residues. CDR3 sequence: CASSLGLGKNTGQLYF. The DNA read from the CDR3 is TGTGCCAGCAGTCTCGGACTGGGGAAAAACACCGGG.

Notes on this clone: Germline and genes here are mouse. CDR3 DNA, as far as it was read: TGCACCTGCAGTGCAGACGGGACAAGACAAGAC. It translates to CTCSADGTRQD. The entire CDR3 protein reads CTCSADGTRQDTQYF. The chain recombines TRBV1 with TRBJ2-5; D perhaps matches TRBD1 (6 bases). The read comes to an end 4 residues before the CDR3 does, leaving the germline J gene to fill in the end. The CDR3 totals 15 residues. V was shortened by 0 bases and J by 3 bases, with 10 bases between the two germline ends. Germline V gene lookup returns CDR1 NSQYPW and CDR2 LRSPGD (reference sequence).

This clone showed up just a few times. Germline and genes: mouse. From the germline J gene comes the end of the CDR3, since the read stops 4 residues before it. This sample includes further DNA sequences coding for the same CDR3. V gene TRBV1 combines with J gene TRBJ2-5; tentatively, D is TRBD2 (6 bases). Germline CDR1 and CDR2: NSQYPW and LRSPGD (reference sequence). This CDR3 has 15 amino acids. The part of the CDR3 DNA that was read is TGCACCTGCAGTGCAGATCCGGGGGGAGCGGAC. Protein product: CTCSADPGGAD. The entire CDR3 protein reads CTCSADPGGADTQYF.

Worth noting for this clone: Any gene name here is a mouse gene name. The sequenced fragment ends 4 residues before the CDR3 boundary, so the rest is inferred from the germline J gene. The identical CDR3 is also encoded by other nucleotide sequences in the sample. This chain uses TRBV1 with TRBJ1-1; D is perhaps TRBD1 (5 bases). This CDR3 spans 13 amino acids. CDR1 is NSQYPW, CDR2 LRSPGD, per germline (reference sequence). CDR3 DNA, as far as it was read: TGCACCTGCAGTGCAGGGGGCAATACA. This translates into CTCSAGGNT. The CDR3 in its entirety is CTCSAGGNTEVFF.

This clone came up a few times. Mouse germline and gene names are used. From the germline J gene comes the end of the CDR3, since the read stops 4 residues before it. J is TRBJ1-1 and V is TRBV17, with 9 bases identical to TRBD1. Per germline, CDR1 MNHDT and CDR2 YYDKIL. After removal of 0 bases from V and 1 base from J, the junction contained 0 bases not matched to a gene. CDR3 length: 15 amino acids. The sequenced part of the CDR3 DNA is TGTGCTAGCAGTAGAGAGGGACAGGGGAACACA. Protein sequence: CASSREGQGNT. The entire CDR3 is CASSREGQGNTEVFF.

This clone was counted ten times or more. Gene and germline names: mouse. The read terminates 4 residues before the CDR3 end, so the remaining end is supplied by the germline J gene. The identical CDR3 is also encoded by other nucleotide sequences in the sample. The chain combines TRBV17 with TRBJ2-1; 10 nucleotides align to TRBD1. Unmatched junction bases numbered 4, after V lost 3 bases and J lost 5 bases. The CDR3 is 15 residues long. CDR1 and CDR2 (germline): MNHDT, YYDKIL. Here the CDR3 reads CASSRGQGLDAEQFF. Partial CDR3 DNA: TGTGCTAGCAGTAGGGGACAGGGGCTGGATGCT.

Of note for this clone: These gene names are mouse names. The read ends 4 residues shy of where the CDR3 ends; the end is completed using the germline J gene. The chain joins TRBV1 to TRBJ1-1; D ambiguous. The length of the CDR3 is 12 residues. Germline V gene data show CDR1 as NSQYPW and CDR2 as LRSPGD (reference sequence). CDR3 loop: CTCSAQTTEVFF. Incomplete CDR3 DNA: TGCACCTGCAGTGCACAAACAACA.

As to this clone: Germline and genes: mouse. From the germline J gene comes the end of the CDR3, since the read stops 3 residues before it. The chain recombines TRBV19 with TRBJ1-6, with TRBD1 identical over 9 bases. TRBJ1-6 is marked as an open reading frame, function uncertain. The CDR3 runs 15 residues. Trimming took 2 bases from V and 7 from J; bases not matched to a gene: 4. The germline V gene encodes CDR1 FNHDT and CDR2 SITEND (reference sequence). CDR3 DNA, as far as it was read: TGTGCCAGCAGTATGGGACAGGGTAGAAATTCGCCC. Its protein product is CASSMGQGRNSP. The full CDR3 sequence reads CASSMGQGRNSPLYF.

Regarding this clone: Gene names and germline refer to mouse. Read sequence stops 4 residues before the CDR3 end, and the germline J gene provides the missing end. This same CDR3 is encoded by further DNA sequences in the sample. The rearrangement joins TRBV13-1 to TRBJ2-3, with TRBD1 identical over 9 bases. The germline V gene has CDR1 NSHNY and CDR2 SYGAGN. Germline trimming cut 1 base from V and 1 base from J; bases unmatched to any gene: 1. The CDR3 runs 15 residues. The covered CDR3 bases are TGTGCCAGCAGTGATCGGACAGGGGGTGCAGAA. It yields the protein CASSDRTGGAE. The CDR3 reads in full as CASSDRTGGAETLYF.

This clone was picked up a small number of times. These gene names are mouse names. The sample contains more than one DNA sequence encoding this CDR3. The CDR3 bases that were read are TGTGCTAGCAGTAGACTGGGAGAAAACACCGGG. This sequence encodes CASSRLGENTG. The whole CDR3 protein is CASSRLGENTGQLYF. V gene TRBV17 combines with J gene TRBJ2-2; possible D gene TRBD2, 5 bases. The missing CDR3 end, 4 residues past where the read stops, is filled in from the germline J gene. Germline loops: CDR1 MNHDT, CDR2 YYDKIL. Trimming left V 2 bases short and J 1 base short, with 8 bases between. This CDR3 contains 15 residues.

This clone was detected only a few times. Any gene name here is a mouse gene name. The CDR3 reads CASGDPGDEQYF. The CDR3 DNA, read in part, is TGTGCCAGCGGTGATCCAGGGGAT. The chain combines TRBV13-2 with TRBJ2-7; D is perhaps TRBD1 (6 bases). The read ends 4 residues before the CDR3 terminus; that terminus is restored from the germline J gene. The CDR3 consists of 12 residues. The germline V gene has CDR1 NNHNN and CDR2 SYGAGS (reference sequence).

Comments on this clone: Mouse gene names apply. The CDR3 end is not reached by the read, which stops 4 residues before it; the germline J gene fills it in. The V and J genes are TRBV5 and TRBJ2-5; 7 bases map to TRBD1. This CDR3 has 14 residues. Germline trimming cut 4 bases from V and 3 bases from J; bases unmatched to any gene: 4. CDR1 LGHNA and CDR2 YNLKQL come from the germline V gene (reference sequence). The CDR3 is CASSLRDRQDTQYF. CDR3 DNA, as far as it was read: TGTGCCAGCAGCCTCCGGGACAGACAAGAC.

This clone was seen more than once but under ten times. Here the gene names and germline are mouse. The CDR3 end is not reached by the read, which stops 4 residues before it; the germline J gene fills it in. Different DNA sequences within this sample yield the same CDR3. V usage is TRBV19 and J usage is TRBJ2-2; 8 bases map to TRBD2. Germline CDR1 and CDR2: FNHDT and SITEND (reference sequence). Trimming took 2 bases from V and 3 from J; bases not matched to a gene: 3. The CDR3 runs 15 residues. CDR3 DNA (partial): TGTGCCAGCAGTATTTGGGGGGGGGACACCGGG. Protein: CASSIWGGDTG. In full, the CDR3 reads CASSIWGGDTGQLYF.

This clone was seen a handful of times. The gene names here belong to mouse. The CDR3 is cut off 3 residues early in the read; its end comes from the germline J gene. J is TRBJ1-6 and V is TRBV19, with D possibly TRBD1 on 6 matching bases. TRBJ1-6 is identified as an open reading frame with a role that is uncertain. The V gene lost 3 bases and the J gene lost 7 bases, with 8 bases spanning the gap. CDR3 length: 13 amino acids. The germline V gene has CDR1 FNHDT and CDR2 SITEND (reference sequence). The CDR3 DNA, read in part, is TGTGCCAGCAGTACCGGGACAAATTCGCCC. Encoded protein: CASSTGTNSP. The full CDR3 reads CASSTGTNSPLYF.

For this clone: The gene names given are mouse names. The read terminates 4 residues ahead of where the CDR3 ends, so the germline J gene completes it. The chain combines TRBV13-3 with TRBJ2-7, with TRBD1 matching 7 bases. V dropped 5 bases and J dropped 3; count of bases not matched to a gene: 5. The CDR3 sequence is 13 residues long. CDR1 is NNHDY and CDR2 is SYVADS in the germline V gene. CDR3: CASRGDSLYEQYF. The covered CDR3 bases are TGTGCCAGCAGAGGGGACAGCCTCTAT.

With regard to this clone: Gene names follow the mouse nomenclature. The read terminates 4 residues ahead of where the CDR3 ends, so the germline J gene completes it. This chain links TRBV29 with TRBJ1-1; D gene ambiguous. The CDR3 has 13 residues. Trimming took 3 bases from V and 0 from J, leaving 5 bases between them. Germline assignment: CDR1 MSHET and CDR2 SYDVDS. The CDR3 spells CASSFRTNTEVFF. The sequenced part of the CDR3 DNA is TGTGCTAGCAGTTTCAGGACAAACACA.

This clone turned up a few times. Here the gene names and germline are mouse. Coverage ceases 4 residues before the CDR3 finishes, and the germline J gene fills in the end. The genes are TRBV1 and TRBJ2-1; 8 nucleotides line up with TRBD1. The CDR3 contains 14 residues. From germline, CDR1 is NSQYPW and CDR2 LRSPGD (reference sequence). The sequenced CDR3 bases are TGCACCTGCAGTGCCCAGGGGGCGCGAGCT. Its protein product is CTCSAQGARA. The CDR3 reads in full as CTCSAQGARAEQFF. Combining the CDR3 with reference TRBV1 and TRBJ2-1 gives the whole variable domain VTLLEQNPRWRLVPRGQAVNLRCILKNSQYPWMSWYQQDLQKQLQWLFTLRSPGDKEVKSLPGADYLATRVTDTELRLQVANMSQGRTLYCTCSAQGARAEQFFGPGTRLTVL.

This clone was detected a few times. Mouse gene names apply. The CDR3 end lies 4 residues beyond the end of the read and is filled in from the germline J gene. The chain carries TRBV5 and TRBJ1-1; 11 positions match TRBD1. J gave up 4 bases and V 5 bases, and 3 bases lay outside the gene matches. Per germline, CDR1 LGHNA and CDR2 YNLKQL (reference sequence). The CDR3 spans 14 residues. The DNA read from the CDR3 is TGTGCCAGCAGCTCCGGGACAGGGGGCACA. Protein: CASSSGTGGT. In full, the CDR3 reads CASSSGTGGTEVFF.

Comments on this clone: The genes are named according to mouse. The read comes to an end 4 residues before the CDR3 does, leaving the germline J gene to fill in the end. The chain employs TRBV13-1 and TRBJ2-3; 10 positions match TRBD2. Trimming took 7 bases from V and 2 from J; bases not matched to a gene: 7. Germline CDR1 NSHNY, CDR2 SYGAGN. CDR3 size: 15 residues. CDR3 in amino acids: CASSRLGGIAETLYF. The sequenced CDR3 bases are TGTGCCAGCTCCCGACTGGGGGGAATTGCAGAA.